These 13 T cell receptor beta chains were sequenced from one sample in a study of T cell changes during pregnancy in multiple sclerosis. The assay was immunoSEQ multiplex PCR, and TCRdb's table has in-frame clones only and misses some. This sample has about 80,000 clones, with about 93% found just once. This material consisted of peripheral blood, taken in the second trimester of pregnancy. All receptors come from a female donor in good health, enrolled as a control in a pregnancy study.

This rearrangement joins TRBV5-4 to TRBJ2-3, with D possibly being TRBD2 (6 bases). The V gene lost 2 bases and the J gene lost 2 bases, with 18 bases spanning the gap. The CDR3 totals 17 residues. CDR1 and CDR2 (germline): SGHNT, YYREEE (reference sequence). This CDR3 is CASSFRTGTYSTDTQYF. For the CDR3, the DNA is TGTGCCAGCAGCTTCCGTACCGGGACTTACTCCACAGATACGCAGTATTTT.

This chain joins TRBV7-8 and TRBJ2-6; tentative D call: TRBD1 (6 bases). Trimming took 5 bases from V and 0 from J, leaving 23 bases between them. This CDR3 spans 20 amino acids. Germline CDR1 and CDR2: SGHVS and FQNEAQ. This chain's CDR3 is CASSPVVQGPPTSGANVLTF. CDR3 DNA: TGTGCCAGCAGCCCCGTGGTACAGGGACCCCCCACCTCTGGGGCCAACGTCCTGACTTTC.

The chain links TRBV4-1 to TRBJ1-1; D may be TRBD1 (5 bases). CDR3 size: 15 residues. Deletions cut 4 bases from V and 1 base from J, with 13 bases between. CDR1 MGHRA and CDR2 YSYEKL come from the germline V gene. CDR3 in amino acids: CASSRLPGGNTEAFF. In DNA, the CDR3 is TGCGCCAGCAGCCGTCTTCCGGGGGGGAACACTGAAGCTTTCTTT.

The chain carries TRBV4-1 and TRBJ1-2; 11 nucleotides align to TRBD1. The CDR3 is 14 amino acids. Germline V gene lookup returns CDR1 MGHRA and CDR2 YSYEKL. Trimming at V came to 3 bases and at J to 8 bases, leaving 5 bases not matched to a gene. The CDR3 region has the DNA TGCGCCAGCAGCCACGGACAGGGGGCGGGGGGCTACACCTTC. Encoded protein: CASSHGQGAGGYTF.

The chain uses TRBV25-1 and TRBJ2-7, with a weak D call TRBD2 (5 bases). Per the germline V gene, CDR1 is MGHDK and CDR2 is SYGVNS. CDR3 size: 15 residues. Trimming removed 5 bases at V and 0 bases at J, with 14 bases between. CDR3 nucleotides: TGTGCCAGCAGTCCTTGGGCTACTAGCTCCTACGAGCAGTACTTC. Encoded protein: CASSPWATSSYEQYF.

The genes are TRBV27 and TRBJ2-5, with 11 bases identical to TRBD1. Losses at the gene ends were 4 bases for V and 5 bases for J; bases not matched to a gene: 6. CDR3 length: 15 amino acids. Germline CDR1 reads MNHEY; CDR2 reads SMNVEV (reference sequence). CDR3 nucleotides: TGTGCCAGCAGTTCCCTGGGACAGGGGGAGGAGACCCAGTACTTC. Its translation is CASSSLGQGEETQYF.

The chain combines TRBV5-1 with TRBJ1-1; the match to TRBD1 covers 7 bases. This CDR3 has 15 amino acids. Trimming took 0 bases from V and 4 from J; bases not matched to a gene: 6. CDR1 and CDR2 (germline): SGHRS, YFSETQ. The CDR3 loop is CASSLATGSGTEAFF. The CDR3 DNA reads as TGCGCCAGCAGCTTGGCGACAGGGTCGGGCACTGAAGCTTTCTTT.

This chain uses TRBV19 with TRBJ1-1, with D maybe TRBD1 (5 bases). The CDR3 is made up of 14 amino acids. Looked up from germline, CDR1 is LNHDA and CDR2 is SQIVND (reference sequence). The V and J ends lost 0 bases and 4 bases respectively, with 9 bases between them. CDR3 in amino acids: CASSIDRASTEAFF. Here the CDR3 DNA reads TGTGCCAGTAGTATAGACAGGGCTTCCACTGAAGCTTTCTTT.

This clone was observed once. The V gene is TRBV19, the J gene TRBJ2-1, with TRBD2 as a possible D gene (9 bases). Germline V CDR1 and CDR2: LNHDA, SQIVND (reference sequence). CDR3 length equals 20 residues. The V gene lost 2 bases and the J gene lost 2 bases, with 25 bases spanning the gap. CDR3 sequence: CASSINDRGLTSGTYNEQFF. Here the CDR3 DNA reads TGTGCCAGTAGTATAAACGACAGGGGTTTGACTAGCGGAACCTACAATGAGCAGTTCTTC.

The chain has TRBV5-6 and TRBJ2-7; TRBD1 agrees at 10 bases. J was trimmed by 3 bases and V by 4 bases; bases with no gene match: 7. This CDR3 comprises 15 residues. Per germline, CDR1 SGHDT and CDR2 YYEEEE. The CDR3 protein is CASSVPGQGHYEQYF. CDR3 in DNA: TGTGCCAGCAGCGTCCCGGGACAGGGGCACTACGAGCAGTACTTC.

The chain uses TRBV7-9 and TRBJ2-3; 7 nucleotides match TRBD1. Germline V gene lookup returns CDR1 SEHNR and CDR2 FQNEAQ (reference sequence). The CDR3 has 14 amino acids. The V segment lost 5 bases and the J segment 1 base; nucleotides outside the gene matches: 3. Written as DNA, the CDR3 is TGTGCCAGCAGCCCAGACAGGGGCACAGATACGCAGTATTTT. Translation: CASSPDRGTDTQYF.

The chain recombines TRBV6-5 with TRBJ2-5, with D possibly TRBD2 on 6 matching bases. The J call is in doubt because the DNA end fits TRBJ2-7 better. Germline lookup yields CDR1 MNHEY and CDR2 SVGAGI. The CDR3 totals 15 residues. CDR3 sequence: CASSKGLTSTYEQYF. CDR3 DNA sequence: TGTGCCAGCAGTAAAGGACTAACTAGTACCTACGAGCAGTACTTC.

This chain connects TRBV5-1 to TRBJ2-5; 9 positions match TRBD2. V gave up 4 bases and J gave up 7 bases; unmatched junction bases: 8. In germline, CDR1 is SGHRS, CDR2 YFSETQ. The CDR3 loop spans 14 amino acids. The CDR3: CASSATSGSGTQYF. The CDR3 coding sequence is TGCGCCAGCAGCGCGACTAGCGGCTCCGGGACCCAGTACTTC.